The subject of this entry is one TCR beta chain. Its antigen is unidentified. Version v3.0 of the immunoSEQ assay ran at survey level. Generated by immunoSEQ multiplex PCR, the TCRdb table keeps only in-frame clones and is missing some. The sample has more than 20,000 clones, around 84% seen once. CDR1 is SGHTA and CDR2 is FQGNSA in the germline V gene. There are 11 residues in the CDR3. With 2 bases removed from V and 5 bases from J, the gap between germline ends came to 3 bases. The sample comes from a study of long-term antiretroviral therapy in people with HIV. Findings of the study overall: Repertoires from HIV showed CDR3 length ranges narrower than those of controls.

This sample comprised unsorted PBMCs, obtained 1.8 years before starting antiretroviral therapy. The chain joins TRBV7-2 to TRBJ2-5; D ambiguous. The origin of this receptor is a woman aged 25 to 39 with HIV. The CDR3 spells CASSLTETQYF. The CDR3 DNA reads TGTGCCAGCAGCTTAACGGAGACCCAGTACTTC.